This T cell receptor beta chain derives from a study of T cell responses to AZD1222 COVID-19 vaccine. Remarks on this clone: The target antigen is unknown.

Study-wide results and caveats: Only a handful of AZD1222 recipients, more than 5 in all, had baseline seropositivity. After two AZD1222 doses, spike-specific TCR breadth and depth rose versus day 0.

Assay used: immunoSEQ multiplex PCR; TCRdb lists only in-frame clones, some missing. The table records 130,000 to 150,000 clones, 80% to 95% of them present only once. Losses at the gene ends were 6 bases for V and 6 bases for J; bases not matched to a gene: 6. In germline, CDR1 is MNHEY, CDR2 SVGAGI. The CDR3 contains 13 residues. The chain couples TRBV6-5 to TRBJ2-3; 7 bases match TRBD1. The origin of this receptor is an adult in good health. The sample consisted of peripheral blood, taken on day 0 of MenACWY control vaccination. The CDR3 DNA follows: TGTGCCAGCAGGCTGACAGGGACGGATACGCAGTATTTT. Protein product: CASRLTGTDTQYF.